This T cell receptor (beta chain) was profiled in a study of cytomegalovirus exposure and HLA in healthy donors. Study results and caveats: In a later analysis, several top co-occurrence clusters appeared linked to parvovirus B19, influenza, CMV and Epstein-Barr virus.

Of note for this clone: What it binds is not known.

V lost 6 bases and J 10 bases, leaving 13 bases between the germline ends. The CDR3 has 13 residues. Germline CDR1 is MGHDK and CDR2 is SYGVNS. The PCR used 60 Vbeta and 13 Jbeta primers. Per the original methods: There were some 87 million unique TCR beta chains by a later count, and around 10 million of them were shared. Libraries were prepared by immunoSEQ multiplex PCR; TCRdb keeps only in-frame clonotypes and omits some of them. V and J calls and clone size are given by that table; D and trimming were obtained from the DNA. The repertoire has tens of thousands of clones, around 81% of them found once; the top ten carry 5.5%.

This chain uses TRBV25-1 with TRBJ1-6; D may be TRBD1 (6 bases). The TCR sequence derives from a male donor in good health and CMV-seropositive. The sample taken for sequencing was PBMCs. For the CDR3, the DNA is TGTGCCAGCAGCAACAGGGATCGGTCACCCCTCCACTTT. It translates to CASSNRDRSPLHF.